A selection of T cell receptor beta chains follows, all from one sample in a study of cytomegalovirus exposure and HLA in healthy donors. Some clones are missing from TCRdb's copy, which holds only in-frame ones; the method was immunoSEQ multiplex PCR. The data show hundreds of thousands of clones, 83% seen once. The specimen sequenced was PBMCs. The source of these receptors is a girl between 5 and 17 years old in good health and CMV-seronegative. CDR3s include the opening cysteine and the closing phenylalanine or tryptophan. The D gene is left open where the match is weak. Clone size appears in some rows only: once, few, many, or a class for an expanded clone.

cdr3_nt | cdr3_aa | v_call | cdr3_length | d_call | clone_size | j_call
TGTGCCAGCAGCGTGTTGGCGGGAGAGCAAGAGACCCAGTACTTC | CASSVLAGEQETQYF | TRBV9 | 15 | TRBD2 | - | TRBJ2-5
TGCGCCAGCAGCTTGGTGAGTGGCGGGGATTCACCCCTCCACTTT | CASSLVSGGDSPLHF | TRBV5-1 | 15 | - | - | TRBJ1-6
TGTGCCAGCAGCTCACTAGGGAATTCACCCCTCCACTTT | CASSSLGNSPLHF | TRBV7-6 | 13 | - | - | TRBJ1-6
TGTGCCTGGAGTGTACAGGCGAACACTGAAGCTTTCTTT | CAWSVQANTEAFF | TRBV30 | 13 | - | - | TRBJ1-1
TGTGCCAGCAGCTTAGTCGGTGGACTAGCGCAAGAGACCCAGTACTTC | CASSLVGGLAQETQYF | TRBV7-3 | 16 | TRBD2 | - | TRBJ2-5
TGTGCCAGCAGTTTACCCAAGCCTGGGGCCAACGTCCTGACTTTC | CASSLPKPGANVLTF | TRBV28 | 15 | - | few | TRBJ2-6
TGCGCCAGCAGCTTGGACATAGGGGACCAAGAGACCCAGTACTTC | CASSLDIGDQETQYF | TRBV5-1 | 15 | - | - | TRBJ2-5
TGTGCCAGCAGTCTTCGGACGGGGGGGGTAGCGACCCAGTACTTC | CASSLRTGGVATQYF | TRBV6-5 | 15 | TRBD2 | - | TRBJ2-5
TGTGCCAGCGTCAGGGGTTCGGGCACTGAAGCTTTCTTT | CASVRGSGTEAFF | TRBV6-6 | 13 | - | few | TRBJ1-1
TGTGCCACGAAGCTCTCTGGGGCCAACGTCCTGACTTTC | CATKLSGANVLTF | TRBV6-5 | 13 | - | few | TRBJ2-6
TGTGCCAGCAGTGTTCCAGGGGGGACTGAAGCTTTCTTT | CASSVPGGTEAFF | TRBV25-1 | 13 | TRBD1 | few | TRBJ1-1
TGTGCCATAGCCCTTTTGGCGGGGGGCCCCAATGAGCAGTTCTTC | CAIALLAGGPNEQFF | TRBV10-3 | 15 | TRBD2 | - | TRBJ2-1
TGTGCCAGCAGCCTGGACAGGCGCGGGGATACGCAGTATTTT | CASSLDRRGDTQYF | TRBV11-2 | 14 | TRBD1 | - | TRBJ2-3
TGTGCCTGGGGAGGGACCACCCCATCCTACAATGAGCAGTTCTTC | CAWGGTTPSYNEQFF | TRBV30 | 15 | - | few | TRBJ2-1
TGTGCCAGTACAGACCAGGTTACCACTGAAGCTTTCTTT | CASTDQVTTEAFF | TRBV19 | 13 | - | - | TRBJ1-1
TGTGCCAGCAGTTTATCGATAAACAGCATGAACACCGGGGAGCTGTTTTTT | CASSLSINSMNTGELFF | TRBV27 | 17 | - | - | TRBJ2-2
TGTGCCAGCAGCCAAGGGGGGCGCGGGAGCAATCAGCCCCAGCATTTT | CASSQGGRGSNQPQHF | TRBV4-2 | 16 | - | - | TRBJ1-5
TGTGCCAGCAGGACCTCTACAGGTAGCACTGAAGCTTTCTTT | CASRTSTGSTEAFF | TRBV6-1 | 14 | - | few | TRBJ1-1
TGTGCCAGCAGTGCGGGACAGGGGTTCGGGGATACGCAGTATTTT | CASSAGQGFGDTQYF | TRBV2 | 15 | TRBD1 | - | TRBJ2-3
TGTGCCAGCAGTTTATCTCCCGGGGAGGGCCCCGCGGGAGAAGCTTTCTTT | CASSLSPGEGPAGEAFF | TRBV27 | 17 | - | - | TRBJ1-1
TGTGCCAGCAGTGACGGCAGGGGCGCCCCCTATGAGGGCTACACCTTC | CASSDGRGAPYEGYTF | TRBV6-4 | 16 | - | once | TRBJ1-2
TGTGCCAGCAGCCTTACAAGGGGTACCGGGGAGCTGTTTTTT | CASSLTRGTGELFF | TRBV7-2 | 14 | - | - | TRBJ2-2
TGCGCCAGCAGCCTTACCGGGACAGGGTCTGGGGCCAACGTCCTGACTTTC | CASSLTGTGSGANVLTF | TRBV4-1 | 17 | TRBD1 | few | TRBJ2-6
TGTGCCAGCAGCTGGGGGACAGGGTATGACACCGGGGAGCTGTTTTTT | CASSWGTGYDTGELFF | TRBV9 | 16 | TRBD1 | - | TRBJ2-2
TGTGCCATCAAAGGAGGCACTGAAGCTTTCTTT | CAIKGGTEAFF | TRBV10-3 | 11 | - | - | TRBJ1-1
TGTGCCAGCAGAAAAAAACGGGAGGGCCAAGAGACCCAGTACTTC | CASRKKREGQETQYF | TRBV7-8 | 15 | TRBD2 | few | TRBJ2-5
TGTGCCAGCAGCACTCCGGACAGACCCTCCTACGAGCAGTACTTC | CASSTPDRPSYEQYF | TRBV7-2 | 15 | - | - | TRBJ2-7
TGTGCCAGCGGGCAGGGGGGAAATCAGCCCCAGCATTTT | CASGQGGNQPQHF | TRBV28 | 13 | TRBD1 | - | TRBJ1-5
TGTGCCAGCAGTCGTTATAGCAATCAGCCCCAGCATTTT | CASSRYSNQPQHF | TRBV27 | 13 | - | - | TRBJ1-5
TGTGCCAGCATATTGACAGGGACTAATTCACCCCTCCACTTT | CASILTGTNSPLHF | TRBV2 | 14 | TRBD1 | once | TRBJ1-6
TGTGCCAGCAGTGACCGGAACACTGAAGCTTTCTTT | CASSDRNTEAFF | TRBV25-1 | 12 | - | - | TRBJ1-1
TGTGCCAGCAGTTACCCCTCATTACAGGGCCAGCCCCAGCATTTT | CASSYPSLQGQPQHF | TRBV6-7 | 15 | - | - | TRBJ1-5
TGTGCCAGCAGCCGACAGGGTTTCCACGAGCAGTACTTC | CASSRQGFHEQYF | TRBV6-5 | 13 | TRBD1 | once | TRBJ2-7
TGTGCCAGCAGCGTAGAGGGGACAGGCCACTATGGCTACACCTTC | CASSVEGTGHYGYTF | TRBV9 | 15 | TRBD1 | once | TRBJ1-2
TGTGCCAGCAGTACCGGTGAAAAACTGTTTTTT | CASSTGEKLFF | TRBV6-5 | 11 | - | - | TRBJ1-4
TGCGCCAGCAGGCCCGCACAGGGTTGGGAGACCCAGTACTTC | CASRPAQGWETQYF | TRBV5-1 | 14 | - | - | TRBJ2-5
TGTGCCAGTAGTATTACGGCCGCCGCGGGGGGCAATCAGCCCCAGCATTTT | CASSITAAAGGNQPQHF | TRBV19 | 17 | - | - | TRBJ1-5